Shown below are 8 T cell receptor beta chains from a single sample sequenced in a study of cytomegalovirus exposure and HLA in healthy donors. The PCR made use of 60 Vbeta and 13 Jbeta primers. Measured with immunoSEQ multiplex PCR; TCRdb has only the in-frame clones, and not every one. The data show about 190,000 clones, over 70% seen once. The specimen was PBMCs. These receptors came from a woman between 18 and 30 years old in good health and CMV-seronegative.

The chain is built from TRBV5-8 and TRBJ1-4, with D hard to call. V shed 4 bases and J shed 3 bases, with 13 bases lying between them. The CDR3 spans 15 residues. Per germline, CDR1 SGHTS and CDR2 YDEGEE. The CDR3 reads CASSPGREANEKLFF. DNA for the CDR3: TGTGCCAGCAGCCCAGGTCGGGAGGCTAATGAAAAACTGTTTTTT.

CDR3 DNA: TGTGCCAGCAGCGCCGCCAGCAGGGAGCAGTTCTTC. This sequence encodes CASSAASREQFF. The chain links TRBV4-2 to TRBJ2-1; D is ambiguous. V lost 5 bases and J 10 bases, leaving 12 bases between the germline ends. The germline gives CDR1 LGHNA, CDR2 YNFKEQ. The CDR3 consists of 12 residues.

The chain recombines TRBV7-2 with TRBJ1-1; a weak D match, TRBD1 (5 bases). In germline, CDR1 is SGHTA, CDR2 FQGNSA. CDR3 length equals 15 residues. V was trimmed by 5 bases and J by 1 base, leaving 14 bases between them. CDR3: CASSRHGGGNTEAFF. CDR3 nucleotide sequence: TGTGCCAGCAGCCGTCATGGGGGAGGGAACACTGAAGCTTTCTTT.

V gene TRBV5-6 combines with J gene TRBJ1-2, with TRBD1 as a possible D gene (5 bases). Trimming cost V 2 bases and J 5 bases, with 7 bases left between them. Germline lookup yields CDR1 SGHDT and CDR2 YYEEEE. The CDR3 spans 12 residues. The CDR3 sequence is CASSLQVYGYTF. CDR3 coding DNA: TGTGCCAGCAGCTTACAGGTGTATGGCTACACCTTC.

The chain joins TRBV10-1 to TRBJ2-3; 7 bases are shared with TRBD2. The germline V gene encodes CDR1 WNHNN and CDR2 SYGVQD (reference sequence). The CDR3 sequence is 16 residues long. Trimming took 3 bases from V and 4 from J; bases not matched to a gene: 10. The CDR3 spells CASSDPGLVKADTQYF. Here the CDR3 DNA reads TGCGCCAGCAGTGACCCCGGACTAGTTAAGGCAGATACGCAGTATTTT.

This chain uses TRBV9 with TRBJ1-1, with TRBD1 matching over 7 bases. In germline, CDR1 is SGDLS, CDR2 YYNGEE. There are 16 residues in the CDR3. The J segment lost 7 bases and the V segment lost 0 bases, leaving 12 bases of the junction unmatched. Here the CDR3 DNA reads TGTGCCAGCAGCGTAGGAGGGGGCCAGGAATCTGGTGAAGCTTTCTTT. Protein product: CASSVGGGQESGEAFF.

V and J are TRBV19 and TRBJ1-5, with no clear D. CDR3 length: 14 amino acids. In germline, CDR1 is LNHDA, CDR2 SQIVND (reference sequence). Trimming removed 5 bases at V and 7 bases at J, with 15 bases between. CDR3: CASSHTSTSQPQHF. CDR3 bases: TGTGCCAGTAGTCATACGTCGACAAGCCAGCCCCAGCATTTT.

The J gene is TRBJ2-3, the V gene TRBV2, with a weak D call TRBD2 (6 bases). This CDR3 contains 15 residues. Deletions cut 8 bases from V and 3 bases from J, with 18 bases between. Germline V CDR1 and CDR2: SNHLY, FYNNEI. CDR3 nucleotide sequence: TGTGCCAGCTCCCGAGGGATCGGGGGAACAGATACGCAGTATTTT. It encodes CASSRGIGGTDTQYF.